A single count supports the clone carrying this TCR beta chain. What it binds is not known. This specimen comes from a study of blood T cells in healthy people across ages. Germline V gives CDR1 MNHGY, CDR2 SVAAGI. V gave up 2 bases and J gave up 7 bases, with 24 bases separating them. The CDR3 contains 17 residues. Study-wide findings and caveats: Among long-lived donors, naive CD4+ cells were more numerous and diversity higher than in aged donors.

Sample-barcoded 5' priming and a J-beta primer mix drove a second PCR of about 6 to 11 cycles. TCRdb re-called the 5' RACE reads through MiXCR, storing one row per CDR3 protein. The table lists about 670,000 distinct CDR3 sequences, 40% to 45% of them singletons. Sequencing was carried out using blood. The chain employs TRBV6-9 and TRBJ2-7; a weak D match, TRBD1 (5 bases). This clonotype was sampled from a man at least 80 years old in good health. The CDR3 region is CASSYGADISTKDEQYF. The DNA for the CDR3 is TGTGCCAGCAGTTATGGGGCAGATATTAGTACCAAGGATGAGCAGTACTTC.